These 27 T cell receptor beta chains came from one sample sequenced in a study of spatial heterogeneity in lung cancer. Findings of the study overall: Expanded intratumoral alpha and beta TCR counts tracked tumor mutation counts.

These receptors lack a known antigen. As to time point: sample taken at primary tumor resection. Via MiXCR, TCRdb re-called the 5' RACE reads, giving one row per CDR3 protein. The repertoire consists of 11,000 to 15,000 distinct CDR3 sequences, with around 4.7% occurring once and the leading ten covering about 18%. Sample: lung tumor tissue, taken at surgery. These TCRs come from a female donor with early-stage non-small cell lung cancer.

This clonotype was counted at least ten times. This beta chain is a stray sequence in a library constructed for alpha chains; its clone size is not meaningful. The rearrangement links TRBV6-1 to TRBJ2-7; 8 bases are a match to TRBD1. J was trimmed by 5 bases and V by 4 bases; bases with no gene match: 7. The CDR3 is 14 amino acids. Germline values: CDR1 MNHNS, CDR2 SASEGT. As DNA, the CDR3 is TGTGCCAGCAGTGGGACAGGGTGGGGCAACGAGCAGTACTTC. It yields the protein CASSGTGWGNEQYF.

This clonotype was seen repeatedly, ten times or more. A library made for alpha chains picked up this beta chain off target, so its size means little. V usage is TRBV4-2 and J usage is TRBJ2-1; TRBD1 is a possible D gene (7 bases). The CDR3 runs to 17 residues. Germline lookup yields CDR1 LGHNA and CDR2 YNFKEQ. V lost 1 base and J 8 bases, leaving 21 bases between the germline ends. The CDR3 region is CASSQAKGATGRHEQFF. The CDR3 DNA is TGTGCCAGCAGCCAAGCTAAGGGGGCAACAGGGAGGCATGAGCAGTTCTTC.

Many counts were recorded for this clonotype. This beta chain is an unintended read in a library built for alpha chains; its size means little. The chain links TRBV27 to TRBJ1-6; 7 bases are a match to TRBD1. Germline loops: CDR1 MNHEY, CDR2 SMNVEV (reference sequence). The CDR3 has 13 amino acids. J gave up 8 bases and V 6 bases, and 4 bases lay outside the gene matches. Here the CDR3 reads CASRRTGDSPLHF. CDR3 bases: TGTGCCAGCAGGAGGACAGGAGATTCACCCCTCCACTTT.

In this sample, this clonotype turned up many times. A library made for alpha chains picked up this beta chain off target, so its size means little. The chain recombines TRBV7-8 with TRBJ2-2; the D is unclear. Between the trimmed V and J ends, which lost 5 bases and 7 bases, there was a span of 11 bases. This CDR3 comprises 13 residues. Germline values: CDR1 SGHVS, CDR2 FQNEAQ. The chain's CDR3 is CASSPLVGGELFF. CDR3 bases: TGTGCCAGCAGCCCATTAGTAGGCGGGGAGCTGTTTTTT.

This clonotype is termed medium-sized (0.01 to 0.1%). Little can be read into the size of this beta chain, an off-target read in a library designed for alpha chains. The rearrangement links TRBV4-2 to TRBJ2-7; 11 positions agree with TRBD2. This CDR3 is 15 amino acids long. Losses at the gene ends were 4 bases for V and 5 bases for J; bases not matched to a gene: 7. Germline V CDR1 and CDR2: LGHNA, YNFKEQ. The DNA for the CDR3 is TGTGCCAGCAGCCCCCGACTAGCGGGGTATGACGAGCAGTACTTC. Residues: CASSPRLAGYDEQYF.

This clonotype has ten or more counts. Because the library targeted alpha chains, this beta chain is an off-target read whose size means little. CDR3 sequence: CASTSSGNTIYF. The CDR3 DNA is TGCGCCAGTACTAGTTCTGGAAACACCATATATTTT. The rearrangement joins TRBV5-1 to TRBJ1-3; no clear D gene. The CDR3 runs to 12 residues. The germline gives CDR1 SGHRS, CDR2 YFSETQ. V shed 8 bases and J shed 1 base, with 7 bases lying between them.

This clonotype occurred many times. The library was designed around alpha chains, so this beta chain is a stray read whose abundance carries little weight. The V gene is TRBV30, the J gene TRBJ1-4; D is possibly TRBD1 (5 bases). Trimming removed 0 bases from V and 8 bases from J, with 10 bases in between. Per germline, CDR1 GTSNPN and CDR2 SVGIG (reference sequence). This CDR3 is 13 amino acids long. This CDR3 is CAWSVSGKEKLFF. DNA for the CDR3: TGTGCCTGGAGTGTTTCAGGGAAGGAAAAACTGTTTTTT.

In its sample, this clonotype was seen many times. As an off-target read in a library built for alpha chains, this beta chain has a frequency of little significance. The rearrangement links TRBV9 to TRBJ1-2; D might be TRBD1 (5 bases). The CDR3 extends over 14 amino acids. Trimming removed 3 bases from V and 6 bases from J, with 15 bases in between. Germline V gives CDR1 SGDLS, CDR2 YYNGEE. This chain's CDR3 is CASSASGGRDGYTF. The CDR3 bases are TGTGCCAGCAGCGCCTCCGGGGGTCGGGATGGCTACACCTTC.

This clonotype appeared many times. Little can be read into the size of this beta chain, an off-target read in a library designed for alpha chains. V and J are TRBV5-5 and TRBJ1-1, with D unresolved. Between the trimmed V and J ends, which lost 7 bases and 6 bases, there was a span of 10 bases. Germline V gives CDR1 SGHKS, CDR2 YYEKEE (reference sequence). The CDR3 runs to 11 residues. CDR3 residues: CASQQGPEAFF. CDR3 nucleotides: TGTGCCAGCCAGCAAGGGCCTGAAGCTTTCTTT.

This clonotype was found many times. This beta chain lies outside the target of a library built for alpha chains; its clone size means little. The chain is built from TRBV25-1 and TRBJ2-6; possibly TRBD2 for D (5 bases). CDR1 and CDR2 from the germline V gene are MGHDK and SYGVNS. V was clipped by 5 bases and J by 0 bases, with 8 bases between them. The CDR3 runs to 15 residues. In nucleotides, the CDR3 is TGTGCCAGCAGTACGGGGATCTCTGGGGCCAACGTCCTGACTTTC. Amino acids: CASSTGISGANVLTF.

This clonotype has at least ten counts. This beta chain is an off-target read within a library intended for alpha chains, so its frequency means little. V and J are TRBV24-1 and TRBJ2-1, with unresolved D. The CDR3 contains 15 residues. The V and J ends lost 2 bases and 7 bases respectively, with 14 bases between them. The germline gives CDR1 KGHDR, CDR2 SFDVKD. CDR3 in DNA: TGTGCCACCAGTGATTCCTGGGCGGACCGGAATGAGCAGTTCTTC. Its protein product is CATSDSWADRNEQFF.

This clonotype is labeled medium-sized. This beta chain is off target for a library built for alpha chains, so its abundance means little. The V call is TRBV9, the J call TRBJ1-2; TRBD1 is a possible D gene (6 bases). Per germline, CDR1 SGDLS and CDR2 YYNGEE. The CDR3 is 14 amino acids. The ends were cut back, 1 base at V and 2 bases at J, with 9 bases in the middle. The CDR3 DNA follows: TGTGCCAGCAGCGTAACTGGACAGAACTATGGCTACACCTTC. Protein sequence: CASSVTGQNYGYTF.

This clonotype was seen a handful of times. Found in a library prepared for alpha chains, this beta chain is an off-target read, and its abundance has little meaning. V and J are TRBV6-6 and TRBJ2-2, with 9 bases aligning to TRBD1. Unmatched junction bases numbered 10, after V lost 5 bases and J lost 6 bases. The CDR3 is 16 amino acids. The germline gives CDR1 MNHNY, CDR2 SVGAGI (reference sequence). Here the CDR3 DNA reads TGTGCCAGCAGTCCTACCGGGACAGGGTATCCCGGGGAGCTGTTTTTT. Translation gives CASSPTGTGYPGELFF.

This clonotype was picked up many times. Within a library made for alpha chains, this beta chain is off target, and its count is uninformative. V gene TRBV18 combines with J gene TRBJ2-3, with TRBD2 matching over 9 bases. V lost 3 bases and J lost 1; bases outside the gene matches: 5. Per germline, CDR1 KGHSH and CDR2 LQKENI. The CDR3 extends over 16 amino acids. For the CDR3, the DNA is TGTGCCAGCTCACCCCCGCAGCGGGGGGGCACAGATACGCAGTATTTT. This codes for CASSPPQRGGTDTQYF.

This clonotype came up many times. As an off-target read in a library built for alpha chains, this beta chain has a frequency of little significance. The genes are TRBV28 and TRBJ2-7; 9 bases map to TRBD2. Germline CDR1 and CDR2: MDHEN and SYDVKM. The CDR3 loop spans 14 amino acids. The V and J ends lost 2 bases and 7 bases, in that order; junction bases with no gene match: 6. The CDR3 loop is CASSLGGGAKEQYF. The CDR3 bases are TGTGCCAGCAGTTTAGGCGGGGGGGCGAAGGAGCAGTACTTC.

This clonotype is medium-sized within its sample. This beta chain was picked up by a library intended for alpha chains and is off target, so its count carries little meaning. V gene TRBV28 combines with J gene TRBJ1-2, with D tentatively TRBD1 (5 bases). The CDR3 consists of 14 residues. Trimming pared 5 bases from V and 6 bases from J, leaving 16 bases between. Germline CDR1 is MDHEN and CDR2 is SYDVKM. Here the CDR3 DNA reads TGTGCCAGCAGTCCCCCCCGAGGGGAAAATGGCTACACCTTC. It yields the protein CASSPPRGENGYTF.

Ten or more counts support this clonotype. Since it is a stray read in a library aimed at alpha chains, this beta chain has a size that is not meaningful. This chain links TRBV30 with TRBJ1-5; D ambiguous. CDR3 length: 13 residues. Germline loops: CDR1 GTSNPN, CDR2 SVGIG (reference sequence). Between the trimmed V and J ends, which lost 2 bases and 6 bases, there was a span of 11 bases. The CDR3 DNA reads as TGTGCCTGGAGTATTGGGGTGAGTCAGCCCCAGCATTTT. Translated: CAWSIGVSQPQHF.

This clonotype was counted ten times or more. This beta chain is an unintended read in a library built for alpha chains; its size means little. The J gene is TRBJ1-5, the V gene TRBV15; D is uncertain. Germline-derived CDR1 and CDR2 are LNHNV and YYDKDF (reference sequence). V lost 0 bases, J lost 4 bases, and 7 bases lay in between. The CDR3 is made up of 14 amino acids. CDR3 coding DNA: TGTGCCACCAGCAGAGATCGCGGGAATCAGCCCCAGCATTTT. The encoded protein is CATSRDRGNQPQHF.

This clonotype was recorded many times. Within a library made for alpha chains, this beta chain is off target, and its count is uninformative. The rearrangement uses TRBV19 and TRBJ2-7; D may be TRBD1 or TRBD2 (5 bases each). Between the trimmed V and J ends, which lost 6 bases and 2 bases, there was a span of 26 bases. This CDR3 spans 18 amino acids. CDR1 and CDR2 from the germline V gene are LNHDA and SQIVND (reference sequence). The DNA for the CDR3 is TGTGCCAGTAGGGAGGCGATACCGACTTGGGGACGCCCCTACGAGCAGTACTTC. Translating gives CASREAIPTWGRPYEQYF.

This clonotype was seen repeatedly, ten times or more. The size of this beta chain means little, since it is a stray read in a library made for alpha chains. The chain carries TRBV28 and TRBJ2-6; D call uncertain. The CDR3 is 14 amino acids. CDR1 MDHEN and CDR2 SYDVKM come from the germline V gene. Trimming took off 7 bases at V and 0 bases at J, with 7 bases between the two ends. The CDR3 DNA is TGTGCCAGCACTAGTTCCTCTGGGGCCAACGTCCTGACTTTC. Its protein product is CASTSSSGANVLTF.

This clonotype appeared many times. The library was prepared for alpha chains; this beta chain is a stray read, so its frequency means little. In nucleotides, the CDR3 is TGTGCCAGCCGGGGACCCTACCGAGAGACCCAGTACTTC. Translation gives CASRGPYRETQYF. The V and J genes are TRBV11-2 and TRBJ2-5; the D call may be TRBD1 or TRBD2 (5 bases each). V was cut by 8 bases and J by 4 bases, with 14 bases left in between. This CDR3 region has 13 residues. The germline V gene has CDR1 SGHAT and CDR2 FQNNGV.

This clonotype was counted at least ten times. Little can be read into the size of this beta chain, an off-target read in a library designed for alpha chains. This sequence joins TRBV25-1 and TRBJ1-1; D unclear. The length of the CDR3 is 14 residues. Per germline, CDR1 MGHDK and CDR2 SYGVNS. V was shortened by 5 bases and J by 3 bases, with 13 bases between the two germline ends. Written as DNA, the CDR3 is TGTGCCAGCAGTCTTCACGGGAGGGACACTGAAGCTTTCTTT. It specifies CASSLHGRDTEAFF.

This clonotype was counted many times. This beta chain is an off-target read within a library intended for alpha chains, so its frequency means little. The V gene is TRBV20-1, the J gene TRBJ2-7; a possible D gene is TRBD1 (6 bases). Germline V CDR1 and CDR2: DFQATT, SNEGSKA (reference sequence). The CDR3 sequence is 16 residues long. The V and J ends lost 0 bases and 3 bases respectively, with 18 bases between them. Written as DNA, the CDR3 is TGCAGTGCTAGAGATAGGGGTGGGGCAGGGGTCTACGAGCAGTACTTC. Its protein is CSARDRGGAGVYEQYF.

In its sample, this clonotype was seen many times. Because this beta chain is a stray read in a library intended to capture alpha chains, its abundance should not be given much weight. V usage is TRBV10-3 and J usage is TRBJ2-5; a possible D gene is TRBD2 (5 bases). CDR3 length: 14 amino acids. The V end was cut by 6 bases, the J end by 5 bases, with 16 bases between. In germline, CDR1 is ENHRY, CDR2 SYGVKD. The CDR3 is CAIRANGERETQYF. The DNA of the CDR3 is TGTGCCATCAGGGCTAATGGGGAGCGGGAGACCCAGTACTTC.

Comment on this clonotype: The library was designed around alpha chains, so this beta chain is a stray read whose abundance carries little weight. This chain uses TRBV4-1 with TRBJ2-2; tentatively, D is TRBD1 (6 bases). The V and J ends lost 0 bases and 0 bases respectively, with 11 bases between them. The CDR3 extends over 17 amino acids. Germline V gives CDR1 MGHRA, CDR2 YSYEKL. CDR3 in amino acids: CASSQDWTAANTGELFF. As DNA, the CDR3 is TGCGCCAGCAGCCAAGATTGGACAGCTGCGAACACCGGGGAGCTGTTTTTT.

This clonotype is categorized as medium-sized. The size of this beta chain means little, since it is a stray read in a library made for alpha chains. This chain links TRBV5-4 with TRBJ2-3; 9 bases are shared with TRBD2. CDR1 is SGHNT and CDR2 is YYREEE in the germline V gene (reference sequence). This CDR3 contains 17 residues. The V segment lost 6 bases and the J segment 5 bases; nucleotides outside the gene matches: 16. The CDR3, as DNA: TGTGCCAGCACCCCGGGCGGCGGGGGGGGTTATCGAGATACGCAGTATTTT. Protein: CASTPGGGGGYRDTQYF.

The sample holds many counts of this clonotype. This beta chain is a stray sequence in a library constructed for alpha chains; its clone size is not meaningful. The V call is TRBV12-3 or TRBV12-4, the J call TRBJ1-1; possibly TRBD1 for D (6 bases). The CDR3 runs to 14 residues. V lost 5 bases, J lost 3 bases, and 13 bases lay in between. The CDR3 loop is CASSLQGADTEAFF. DNA for the CDR3: TGTGCCAGCAGTCTACAGGGTGCAGACACTGAAGCTTTCTTT.